The 3 T cell receptor beta chains below come from one sample, sequenced in a study of response to subunit inactivated influenza vaccine. In TCRdb, the RT-PCR reads were re-called with MiXCR into one record per CDR3 protein. The data show 800,000 or so distinct CDR3 sequences, around 21% seen once. Sequences were derived from PBMCs from blood, sampled more than 4 days after vaccination. These receptors came from a man over 45 who received an inactivated influenza vaccine.

Many counts were recorded for this clonotype. The chain uses TRBV4-3 and TRBJ1-1; a weak D match, TRBD1 (5 bases). V was trimmed by 0 bases and J by 3 bases, leaving 11 bases between them. This CDR3 comprises 15 residues. The germline CDR1 and CDR2 sequences are LGHNA and YSLEER. CDR3 DNA: TGCGCCAGCAGCCAAGATCTGGGGCGGGACACTGAAGCTTTCTTT. Translating gives CASSQDLGRDTEAFF.

In this sample, this clonotype turned up many times. The chain combines TRBV7-2 with TRBJ2-3; D is perhaps TRBD2 (6 bases). The germline V and J ends were trimmed by 5 bases and 4 bases, with 19 bases remaining between them. CDR1 is SGHTA and CDR2 is FQGNSA in the germline V gene. The CDR3 spans 16 residues. In nucleotides, the CDR3 is TGTGCCAGCAGCCCTACTAGCACGAGAGGAGCAGATACGCAGTATTTT. It codes for CASSPTSTRGADTQYF.

This clonotype turned up a few times. The chain joins TRBV2 to TRBJ1-1, with a weak D call TRBD1 (6 bases). Trimming shortened V by 7 bases and J by 4 bases, and 13 bases separated the two germline ends. This CDR3 region has 13 residues. Germline lookup yields CDR1 SNHLY and CDR2 FYNNEI. The CDR3 DNA follows: TGTGCCAGCAATGGGCAGGGGAGCACTGAAGCTTTCTTT. This encodes CASNGQGSTEAFF.